A selection of T cell receptor beta chains follows, all from one sample in a study of identical twins. MiXCR, applied by TCRdb to the 5' RACE reads, yields one record per CDR3 protein. The sample has some 440,000 distinct CDR3 sequences, about 24% seen once; the top ten hold 2.5% to 3.5%. The sample also formed part of further work on T cells expressing NK-cell markers.

The sample comprised CD4+ T cells sorted from blood. The receptors were sampled from a woman younger than 35 in good health. The CDR3 runs from the conserved cysteine through the conserved F or W. A D gene is named only where the DNA matches it firmly. Clone size is stated in some rows and not others, as once, few, many or a class when expanded.

d_gene,j_gene,v_gene,abundance,len,CDR3aa,CDR3nt
TRBD2,TRBJ2-5,TRBV29-1,many,15,CSVDSSGGARETQYF,TGCAGCGTTGATAGCAGCGGGGGGGCTCGGGAGACCCAGTACTTC
-,TRBJ2-5,TRBV24-1,-,12,CATSDSKETQYF,TGTGCCACCAGTGATTCAAAAGAGACCCAGTACTTC
TRBD1,TRBJ2-4,TRBV3-1,few,14,CASSPTDRENIQYF,TGTGCCAGCAGCCCGACGGACAGGGAAAACATTCAGTACTTC
-,TRBJ2-1,TRBV3-1,-,18,CASSQSGFLSRALYEQFF,TGTGCCAGCAGCCAATCGGGCTTCCTTAGTAGGGCCTTGTATGAGCAGTTCTTC
-,TRBJ1-2,TRBV7-6,few,14,CASSPAFHLYGYTF,TGTGCCAGCAGCCCTGCGTTCCACCTTTATGGCTACACCTTC
-,TRBJ1-5,TRBV3-1,few,12,CASSSYSQPQHF,TGTGCCAGCAGCTCCTACAGTCAGCCCCAGCATTTT
-,TRBJ1-5,TRBV7-8,many,16,CASSPGTGSVNQPQHF,TGTGCCAGCAGCCCAGGGACCGGATCAGTCAATCAGCCCCAGCATTTT
-,TRBJ1-2,TRBV5-1,few,13,CASRGAANYGYTF,TGCGCCAGCAGAGGGGCAGCGAACTATGGCTACACCTTC
-,TRBJ1-6,TRBV5-1,-,15,CASSVSSGHNSPLHF,TGCGCCAGCAGCGTCTCGTCAGGCCATAATTCACCCCTCCACTTT
TRBD1,TRBJ1-2,TRBV7-9,few,12,CASNRGNLGYTF,TGTGCCAGCAACAGGGGGAATCTTGGCTACACCTTC
-,TRBJ2-6,TRBV7-2,-,16,CASSLYRVSGANVLTF,TGTGCCAGCAGCTTATACAGGGTCTCTGGGGCCAACGTCCTGACTTTC
-,TRBJ1-1,TRBV21-1,-,18,CASSKGRRAVRMNTEAFF,TGTGCCAGCAGCAAAGGAAGGAGGGCAGTAAGAATGAACACTGAAGCTTTCTTT
-,TRBJ2-1,TRBV7-2,-,12,CASSFYGNEQFF,TGTGCCAGCAGCTTTTATGGCAATGAGCAGTTCTTC
-,TRBJ2-1,TRBV10-1,-,13,CASSPFRATEQFF,TGCGCCAGCAGCCCCTTCCGGGCTACTGAGCAGTTCTTC
-,TRBJ1-1,TRBV12-3/TRBV12-4,many,12,CASRPFTTEAFF,TGTGCCAGCAGACCCTTCACCACTGAAGCTTTCTTT
TRBD2,TRBJ2-6,TRBV6-5,-,17,CASSYTSGGTGANVLTF,TGTGCCAGCAGTTATACTAGCGGGGGGACTGGGGCCAACGTCCTGACTTTC
-,TRBJ2-7,TRBV29-1,-,11,CSVIGGSEQYF,TGCAGCGTTATTGGGGGAAGCGAGCAGTACTTC
-,TRBJ1-1,TRBV20-1,few,13,CSARDTMTGLAFF,TGCAGTGCTAGAGATACGATGACGGGGTTAGCTTTCTTT